Sequencing of this TCR beta chain was carried out in a study of T cell responses to AZD1222 COVID-19 vaccine. Remarks on this clone: Antigen: not known.

The CDR3 covers 15 residues. Trimming took off 3 bases at V and 8 bases at J, with 20 bases between the two ends. CDR1 is SGHDT and CDR2 is YYEEEE in the germline V gene. Study conclusions and caveats: Donors in the cohort were predominantly white British and more often female, and clonal diversity was possibly underestimated. Along spike, vaccine-associated CD4 TCRs were found throughout, with dominance at 160-218 and 743-854. AZD1222 recipients seropositive at baseline numbered only six or seven.

Using immunoSEQ multiplex PCR, the repertoire was profiled, and TCRdb retains in-frame clones only, with some absent. The repertoire has about 150,000 clones, around nine tenths of them found once; the top ten carry under 1.5%. The rearrangement links TRBV5-6 to TRBJ1-1; weak D call: TRBD1 (6 bases). This clonotype originated in an adult in good health. Specimen: peripheral blood, collected on day 0 of AZD1222 vaccination. The CDR3, as DNA: TGTGCCAGCAGCTCCCCGGGACATAATGTCGCGGAAGCTTTCTTT. This translates into CASSSPGHNVAEAFF.